This T cell receptor beta chain emerged from a study of blood T cell repertoires in COVID-19 (dated by TCRdb to the early 2020s). Context from the whole study: Samples from collaborators originated in the United States, Italy and Spain and spanned both the acute and convalescent phases of COVID-19. The prospective study material was composed of cDNA or gDNA derived from T cells, B-cell-depleted T cells, or PBMCs. Deeply sampled blood TCRbeta repertoires from subjects exposed to, actively infected with, or recovered from COVID-19 were included in the dataset. The repertoires were released in a freely available public database meant as a resource for research on the immune response to SARS-CoV-2. The samples were drawn from two sources: the first 160 participants of the ongoing ImmuneRACE study, and 1,200 or so subjects contributed by 6 global collaborators. Sample metadata almost always included a de-identified subject ID, COVID-19 status, age in years and sex. Where HLA class I and class II types were available, the types were taken from metadata supplied by the sample provider, not from assay-based typing. Study-wide conclusions, independent of this receptor: Clinical and demographic metadata were provided uncurated, with the amount varying by source and participant.

The immunoSEQ Assay, a bias-controlled multiplex PCR, was used to amplify TCRbeta CDR3 regions from genomic DNA. Processing in the source paper ran as follows. Within the assay, amplification of reference gene primers was used to estimate how many nucleated cells each sample contained. To quantify the absolute abundance of each unique TCRbeta CDR3 rearrangement, sequence reads were collapsed and filtered. For each sample, productive Simpson clonality was calculated as the square root of Simpson's diversity index across productive rearrangements. The immuneACCESS repertoire file appears here via TCRdb, limited to in-frame rearrangements. These files lack a portion of the clones; in checked studies, under half of the deficit traces to unresolved V genes, and the cause of the others is not known. The D gene and trimming were derived from the DNA, and the V and J assignments and clone size from that table. The sample table holds some 100,000 clones, of which 65% to 90% were seen once. Jointly, the top ten make up less than 3.5% of the sample.

In the prospective study, participants were about 18 to 95 years old, resided in 24 geographic areas of the United States, and were enrolled through a virtual design. Cohort assignment in the prospective study relied on participant-reported clinical history from a screening survey and a study questionnaire. Recovered participants in ImmuneRACE Cohort 3 were defined by two consecutive negative NP/OP PCR tests, clearance by a healthcare professional, or resolution of symptoms. In the prospective study, whole blood, serum and a nasopharyngeal or oropharyngeal swab were collected from each participant by mobile phlebotomists. Additional blood draws and questionnaires over an approximately two-month period could optionally be provided by prospective study participants. Before DNA extraction, blood samples from the prospective study were shipped at room temperature or frozen. As concerns this clone: Its binding antigen is unknown. Per-nucleotide qualities are absent, and no much larger clonotype sits a single base away.

Specimen: PBMCs or T cells enriched from blood (not recorded which). The receptor was isolated from a woman aged 45-65 years who had recovered from COVID-19.

The bases read TGTGCCAGCTCACCGCGTATCCCTACGGGACAGGGGAATTGGGGCTACACCTTC. This encodes CASSPRIPTGQGNWGYTF. In this chain, TRBV18 is recombined with TRBJ1-2, with 10 central nucleotides matching TRBD1. CDR1 is given as KGHSH and CDR2 as LQKENI, both from the germline V gene. Counted from cysteine to phenylalanine, this CDR3 has 18 amino acids. Solely the CDR3 DNA is kept, with 54 bases framed from the first base. Germline trimming amounts to 3 bases on V and 8 bases on J, with 18 as the count of junction bases outside the gene matches.